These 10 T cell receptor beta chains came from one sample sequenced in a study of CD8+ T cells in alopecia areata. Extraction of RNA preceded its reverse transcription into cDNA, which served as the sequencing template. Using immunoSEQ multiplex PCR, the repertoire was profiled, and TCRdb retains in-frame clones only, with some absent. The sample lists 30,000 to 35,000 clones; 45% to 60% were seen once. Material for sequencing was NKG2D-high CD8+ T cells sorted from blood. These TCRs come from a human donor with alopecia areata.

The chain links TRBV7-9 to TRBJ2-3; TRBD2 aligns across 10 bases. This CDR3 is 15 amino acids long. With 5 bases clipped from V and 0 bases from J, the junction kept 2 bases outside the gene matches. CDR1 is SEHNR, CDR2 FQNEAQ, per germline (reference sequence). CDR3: CASSPGLASTDTQYF. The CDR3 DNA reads TGTGCCAGCAGCCCGGGACTAGCGAGCACAGATACGCAGTATTTT.

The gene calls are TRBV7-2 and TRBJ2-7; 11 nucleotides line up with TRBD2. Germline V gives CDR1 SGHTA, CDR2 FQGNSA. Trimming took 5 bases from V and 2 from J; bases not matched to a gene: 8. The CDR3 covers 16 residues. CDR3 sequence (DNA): TGTGCCAGCAGCACTAGGACTAGCGGGTTCACCTACGAGCAGTACTTC. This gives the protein CASSTRTSGFTYEQYF. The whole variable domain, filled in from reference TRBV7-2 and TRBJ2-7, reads GAGVSQSPSNKVTEKGKDVELRCDPISGHTALYWYRQSLGQGLEFLIYFQGNSAPDKSGLPSDRFSAERTGGSVSTLTIQRTQQEDSAVYLCASSTRTSGFTYEQYFGPGTRLTVT.

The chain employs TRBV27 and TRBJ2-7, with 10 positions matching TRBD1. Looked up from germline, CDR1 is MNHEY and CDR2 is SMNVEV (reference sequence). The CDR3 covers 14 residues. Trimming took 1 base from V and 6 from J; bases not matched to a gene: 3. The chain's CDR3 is CASSLWGQGSEQYF. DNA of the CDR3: TGTGCCAGCAGTTTATGGGGACAGGGGTCCGAGCAGTACTTC.

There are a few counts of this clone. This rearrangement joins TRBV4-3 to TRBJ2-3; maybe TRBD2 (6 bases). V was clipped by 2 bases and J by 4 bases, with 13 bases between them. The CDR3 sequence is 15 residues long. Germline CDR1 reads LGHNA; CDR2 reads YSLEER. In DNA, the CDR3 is TGCGCCAGCAGCCAAACCGGGACTCGCCCAGATACGCAGTATTTT. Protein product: CASSQTGTRPDTQYF.

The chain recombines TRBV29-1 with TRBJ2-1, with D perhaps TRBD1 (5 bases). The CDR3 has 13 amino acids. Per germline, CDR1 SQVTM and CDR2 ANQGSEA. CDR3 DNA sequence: TGCAGTCTTATAGGGGCATCCTACAATGAGCAGTTCTTC. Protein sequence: CSLIGASYNEQFF.

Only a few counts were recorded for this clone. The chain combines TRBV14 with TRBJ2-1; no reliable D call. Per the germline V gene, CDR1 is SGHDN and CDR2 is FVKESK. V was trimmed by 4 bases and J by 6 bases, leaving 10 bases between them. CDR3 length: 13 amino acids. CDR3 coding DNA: TGTGCCAGCAGCCTCCCCGAGCCCAATGAGCAGTTCTTC. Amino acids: CASSLPEPNEQFF.

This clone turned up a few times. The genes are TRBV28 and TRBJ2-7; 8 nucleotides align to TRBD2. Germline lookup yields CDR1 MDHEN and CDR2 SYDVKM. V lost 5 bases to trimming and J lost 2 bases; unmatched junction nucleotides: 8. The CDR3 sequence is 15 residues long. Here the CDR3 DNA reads TGTGCCAGCAGTCTCTTTAGCGGGAAGGCCTACGAGCAGTACTTC. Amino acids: CASSLFSGKAYEQYF.

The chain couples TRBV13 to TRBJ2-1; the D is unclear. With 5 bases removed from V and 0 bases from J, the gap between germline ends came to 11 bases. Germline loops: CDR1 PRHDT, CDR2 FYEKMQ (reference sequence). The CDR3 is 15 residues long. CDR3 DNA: TGTGCCAGCAGCCTGACATTAGGCTCCTACAATGAGCAGTTCTTC. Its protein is CASSLTLGSYNEQFF.

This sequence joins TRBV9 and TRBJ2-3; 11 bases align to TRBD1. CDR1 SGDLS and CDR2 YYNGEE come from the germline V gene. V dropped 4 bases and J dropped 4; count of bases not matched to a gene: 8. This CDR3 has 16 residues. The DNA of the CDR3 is TGTGCCAGCAGCACCTCCGGGACAGGGGGTTCAGATACGCAGTATTTT. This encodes CASSTSGTGGSDTQYF.

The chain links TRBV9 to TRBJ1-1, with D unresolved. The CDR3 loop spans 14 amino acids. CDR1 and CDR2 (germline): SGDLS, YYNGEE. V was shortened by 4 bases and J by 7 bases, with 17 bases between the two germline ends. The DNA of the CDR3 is TGTGCCAGCAGCATACACGGGGAAATTGGTGAAGCTTTCTTT. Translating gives CASSIHGEIGEAFF.